This section outlines one T cell receptor beta chain sequence together with its context. The antigen remains undetermined. Sequencing ends 3 residues short of the CDR3 end; the germline J gene provides the rest. Germline V lookup: CDR1 LNHDA, CDR2 SQIVND (reference sequence). CDR3 length equals 15 residues. V lost 10 bases and J lost 3, with 19 bases in between. Libraries were prepared by immunoSEQ multiplex PCR; TCRdb keeps only in-frame clonotypes and omits some of them. This repertoire includes over 30,000 clones. The sample comes from a study of T cells in women clearing cervical HPV infection. Background on the study: With HLA typing for only a few women, HLA confounding remains possible.

Study observations and caveats: A classifier using richness and V gene abundances reached an AUC of around 0.78.

Sequences were obtained from blood buffy coat. The chain couples TRBV19 to TRBJ1-3; D might be TRBD1 (6 bases). The TCR sequence derives from a woman aged 18 to 75 with a cervical HPV16 infection that either progressed to CIN3+ or cleared (not recorded which). CDR3 in amino acids: CATGDLSRRGNTIYF. CDR3 DNA, as far as it was read: TGTGCCACAGGGGATTTGTCTCGTCGTGGAAACACC. Looking up the rest from reference TRBV19 and TRBJ1-3 gives the full variable domain: DGGITQSPKYLFRKEGQNVTLSCEQNLNHDAMYWYRQDPGQGLRLIYYSQIVNDFQKGDIAEGYSVSREKKESFPLTVTSAQKNPTAFYLCATGDLSRRGNTIYFGEGSWLTVV.